These T cell receptor beta chains were read from a single sample in a study of T cells after yellow fever vaccination. TCRdb analysed the 5' RACE reads with MiXCR anew, one entry per CDR3 protein. The repertoire has about 300,000 distinct CDR3 sequences, 6.8% of them found once; the top ten carry roughly 19%. The sequencing here drew on PBMCs, taken approximately 40 days after the first yellow fever vaccination. The source of these receptors is a man between 18 and 35 years old who received the YFV17D yellow fever vaccine. Both conserved end residues are part of each CDR3. The D gene is left open where the match is weak. Size is stated for part of the rows, as once, few or many counts, or as a class when the clone is expanded.

>TRBD2|TRBJ2-3|TRBV20-1|many
TGCAGTGCTAGAATCGGGGGGGCGACAGATACGCAGTATTTT
CSARIGGATDTQYF
>.|TRBJ2-3|TRBV12-3/TRBV12-4|few
TGTGCCAGCAGTTACAGAAATACGCAGTATTTT
CASSYRNTQYF
>TRBD2|TRBJ2-3|TRBV20-1|few
TGCAGTGCTAAAAAGGGTTCAGCGGGGGGAAATACGCAGTATTTT
CSAKKGSAGGNTQYF
>.|TRBJ1-5|TRBV24-1|.
TGTGCCACCAGTGCGGCAGGGCAGGGCAATCAGCCCCAGCATTTT
CATSAAGQGNQPQHF
>TRBD1|TRBJ1-4|TRBV6-5|few
TGTGCCAGCAGTTACTCGAGAGAAAGGGGGCGTTCTAATGAAAAACTGTTTTTT
CASSYSRERGRSNEKLFF
>TRBD2|TRBJ2-5|TRBV6-2/TRBV6-3|many
TGTGCCAGCAGTTCGGCGGGGGTTCGAGAGACCCAGTACTTC
CASSSAGVRETQYF
>TRBD2|TRBJ2-1|TRBV6-4|many
TGTGCCAGCAGTCCGACTAGCGACAATGAGCAGTTCTTC
CASSPTSDNEQFF
>TRBD2|TRBJ2-3|TRBV5-4|.
TGTGCCAGCAGCTTCGGCGGGGGAGCGATAGATACGCAGTATTTT
CASSFGGGAIDTQYF
>.|TRBJ2-5|TRBV7-9|many
TGTGCCAGCAGCTATAACCCTGAGTCCAAAGAGACCCAGTACTTC
CASSYNPESKETQYF
>TRBD2|TRBJ2-1|TRBV12-3/TRBV12-4|many
TGTGCCAGCAGTTCGGGGGACTATAGTGTGAATGAGCAGTTCTTC
CASSSGDYSVNEQFF
>.|TRBJ2-1|TRBV2|few
TGTGCCAGCAGTGAAACATACAATGAGCAGTTCTTC
CASSETYNEQFF
>.|TRBJ1-2|TRBV18|few
TGTGCCAGCTCACCAATCGAGGGGGAAGGCTACACCTTC
CASSPIEGEGYTF
>.|TRBJ2-2|TRBV20-1|many
TGCAGTGCTAGCAGGGTCAGCCACACCGGGGAGCTGTTTTTT
CSASRVSHTGELFF
>.|TRBJ1-6|TRBV14|.
TGTGCCAGCAGCCCGTCGGCCTATAATTCACCCCTCCACTTT
CASSPSAYNSPLHF
>.|TRBJ2-1|TRBV12-3/TRBV12-4|many
TGTGCCAGCAGTTTAGTAGGGTTCAATGAGCAGTTCTTC
CASSLVGFNEQFF
>.|TRBJ2-1|TRBV10-3|many
TGTGCCATCAGTCCTTCGGATAACTCCTACAATGAGCAGTTCTTC
CAISPSDNSYNEQFF
>.|TRBJ1-1|TRBV7-2|.
TGTGCCAGCAGCTTTACCCCCAGCAGTTTCATGAACACTGAAGCTTTCTTT
CASSFTPSSFMNTEAFF
>TRBD1|TRBJ2-1|TRBV24-1|.
TGTGCCACCAGTGACCGACAGGGAACTCGTGACTACAATGAGCAGTTCTTC
CATSDRQGTRDYNEQFF
>.|TRBJ2-5|TRBV5-1|.
TGCGCCAGCAGCTTTACCGGGACAACCCAAGAGACCCAGTACTTC
CASSFTGTTQETQYF
>TRBD2|TRBJ2-7|TRBV5-1|few
TGCGCCAGCAGCACTGGACTAGCGGGGGCCCCGCAGTACTTC
CASSTGLAGAPQYF
>.|TRBJ2-3|TRBV6-6|many
TGTGCCAGCAGTTACAGAGATACGCAGTATTTT
CASSYRDTQYF
>.|TRBJ2-5|TRBV5-5|.
TGTGCCAGCAGCCCGATAGGGGAATTGACTAGCCAAGAGACCCAGTACTTC
CASSPIGELTSQETQYF
>.|TRBJ1-6|TRBV2|few
TGTGCCAGCAGGTCGGATGGAGATTCACCCCTCCACTTT
CASRSDGDSPLHF
>.|TRBJ2-1|TRBV7-9|.
TGTGCCAGCAGCTACCGGGACCCCCCCTACAATGAGCAGTTCTTC
CASSYRDPPYNEQFF
>.|TRBJ1-6|TRBV28|.
TGTGCCAGCAGTCCGGGAGGGCAGGGATCACCCCTCCACTTT
CASSPGGQGSPLHF
>.|TRBJ2-2|TRBV9|many
TGTGCCAGCAGCGTCACAGGGATCGGCGGGGAGCTGTTTTTT
CASSVTGIGGELFF
>.|TRBJ2-1|TRBV4-2|many
TGTGCCAGCAGCCAACTTCAGACGATGTGGGCAGGCGCCTACAATGAGCAGTTCTTC
CASSQLQTMWAGAYNEQFF
>.|TRBJ1-5|TRBV19|few
TGTGCCAGTAGTCTCGGACAGAAAAATCAGCCCCAGCATTTT
CASSLGQKNQPQHF
>.|TRBJ2-3|TRBV9|few
TGTGCCAGCAGCGTAACGTGGGGGATCACAGATACGCAGTATTTT
CASSVTWGITDTQYF
>.|TRBJ1-1|TRBV5-1|few
TGCGCCAGCAGCGCATCCGTACGGGGGGGAGGTCCTGAAGCTTTCTTT
CASSASVRGGGPEAFF
>.|TRBJ2-1|TRBV19|few
TGTGCCAGTAGTATGCTAGGCGAGGGTGAGCAGTTCTTC
CASSMLGEGEQFF
>TRBD2|TRBJ2-1|TRBV10-3|.
TGTGCCATCACCCCGGGACTAGCGGCCTACAATGAGCAGTTCTTC
CAITPGLAAYNEQFF
>.|TRBJ2-5|TRBV6-1|.
TGTGCCAGCAGTGCTTACGGGGCTAGACGGGAGACCCAGTACTTC
CASSAYGARRETQYF
>.|TRBJ2-2|TRBV7-2|many
TGTGCCAGCAGCAGCACTAGTCTGAAGTACACCGGGGAGCTGTTTTTT
CASSSTSLKYTGELFF
>.|TRBJ1-3|TRBV10-3|many
TGTGCCATCAGGGGAACAGGGAGCTCTGGAAACACCATATATTTT
CAIRGTGSSGNTIYF
>TRBD2|TRBJ2-1|TRBV4-2|many
TGTGCCAGCAGCCAATTGCGGGGGGACTACAATGAGCAGTTCTTC
CASSQLRGDYNEQFF
>.|TRBJ1-6|TRBV6-5|.
TGTGCCAGCAGTTACAAACAGGGAGGAAGTTCACCCCTCCACTTT
CASSYKQGGSSPLHF
>TRBD1|TRBJ1-1|TRBV4-2|.
TGTGCCAGCAGCCACCCCGGGACAGCGAACACTGAAGCTTTCTTT
CASSHPGTANTEAFF
>.|TRBJ2-1|TRBV30|.
TGTGCCTGGAGTGTAGCCCTCAATGAGCAGTTCTTC
CAWSVALNEQFF
>.|TRBJ2-5|TRBV6-5|few
TGTGCCAGCAGTTTGAGGACGATCAAAGAGACCCAGTACTTC
CASSLRTIKETQYF
>TRBD1|TRBJ2-1|TRBV7-8|many
TGTGCCAGCAGCTTGGAAAGGACAGGTTACAATGAGCAGTTCTTC
CASSLERTGYNEQFF
>.|TRBJ2-1|TRBV10-3|few
TGTGCCATCAGTGAGTCCTCGGGGGCAACCTACAATGAGCAGTTCTTC
CAISESSGATYNEQFF
>.|TRBJ1-1|TRBV6-5|many
TGTGCCAGCAGTTACGGGGGAGGTGGCGGCACTGAAGCTTTCTTT
CASSYGGGGGTEAFF
>.|TRBJ1-2|TRBV5-6|few
TGTGCCAGCAGCGTAAACCACTATGGCTACACCTTC
CASSVNHYGYTF
>.|TRBJ2-5|TRBV6-1|few
TGTGCCAGCAGTGAAGACCTCCCTGGCCTGAGCCAGTACTTC
CASSEDLPGLSQYF
>.|TRBJ2-6|TRBV7-3|.
TGTGCCAGCGGAGGGGCCAACGTCCTGACTTTC
CASGGANVLTF
>TRBD2|TRBJ2-3|TRBV7-8|many
TGTGCCAGCAGCCGCCGCCCAGCGGGGGTTAGCACAGATACGCAGTATTTT
CASSRRPAGVSTDTQYF
>.|TRBJ2-2|TRBV10-1|few
TGCGCCAGCAGTTTAGGGGGAGTTACCGGGGAGCTGTTTTTT
CASSLGGVTGELFF
>.|TRBJ2-1|TRBV11-2|.
TGTGCCAGCCGATCGGACCAAAATGAGCAGTTCTTC
CASRSDQNEQFF
>TRBD1|TRBJ2-3|TRBV6-2/TRBV6-3|few
TGTGCCAGCAGGGAGAGGGGACAGGGAAGAGATACGCAGTATTTT
CASRERGQGRDTQYF
>.|TRBJ2-5|TRBV4-2|many
TGTGCCAGCAGCCGAGAAGAGGGGAGGGAGACCCAGTACTTC
CASSREEGRETQYF
>.|TRBJ1-2|TRBV7-2|.
TGTGCCAGCAGCTTGGCTTTTGGGGCCTATGGCTACACCTTC
CASSLAFGAYGYTF
>.|TRBJ2-1|TRBV7-2|few
TGTGCCAGCAGCTCAATGGGCGGTTATGAGCAGTTCTTC
CASSSMGGYEQFF
>.|TRBJ1-4|TRBV5-1|.
TGCGCCAGCAGCCCAGACTTCGGTGTGGAACTGTTTTTT
CASSPDFGVELFF
>.|TRBJ2-3|TRBV12-3/TRBV12-4|many
TGTGCCAGCAGTTTGCAGGGGCCGTCAAATACGCAGTATTTT
CASSLQGPSNTQYF
>.|TRBJ2-5|TRBV7-2|many
TGTGCCAGCAGCTCACCCCAGTCGCCCGAGACCCAGTACTTC
CASSSPQSPETQYF
>TRBD1|TRBJ2-5|TRBV19|few
TGTGCCAGTAGTGATTGGGGTAAACAGGGGGAGACCCAAGAGACCCAGTACTTC
CASSDWGKQGETQETQYF
>TRBD2|TRBJ2-1|TRBV7-2|few
TGTGCCAGCAGCTCTACTAGCGGGGGTCCTTCTTACAATGAGCAGTTCTTC
CASSSTSGGPSYNEQFF
>TRBD1|TRBJ2-6|TRBV7-2|few
TGTGCCAGCAGCTCGAGCTCGACAGGGTCTGGGGCCAACGTCCTGACTTTC
CASSSSSTGSGANVLTF
>TRBD1|TRBJ1-1|TRBV5-1|few
TGCGCCAGCAGGGAGGACAGGGGACGAACTGAAGCTTTCTTT
CASREDRGRTEAFF